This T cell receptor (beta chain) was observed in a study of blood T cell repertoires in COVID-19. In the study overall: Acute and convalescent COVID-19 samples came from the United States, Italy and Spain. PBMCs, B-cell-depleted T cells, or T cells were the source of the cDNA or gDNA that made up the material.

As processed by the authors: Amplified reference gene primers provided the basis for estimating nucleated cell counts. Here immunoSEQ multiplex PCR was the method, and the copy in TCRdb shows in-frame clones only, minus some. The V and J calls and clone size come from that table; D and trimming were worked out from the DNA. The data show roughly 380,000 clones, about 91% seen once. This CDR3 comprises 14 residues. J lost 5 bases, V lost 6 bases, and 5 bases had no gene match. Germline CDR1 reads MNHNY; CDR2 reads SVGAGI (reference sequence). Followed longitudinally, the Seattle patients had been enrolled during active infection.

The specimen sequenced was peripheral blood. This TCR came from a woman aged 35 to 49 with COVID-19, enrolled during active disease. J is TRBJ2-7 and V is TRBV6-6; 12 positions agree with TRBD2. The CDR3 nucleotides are TGTGCCAGCAGATCTAGCGGGAGGGATCACGAGCAGTACTTC. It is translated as CASRSSGRDHEQYF.